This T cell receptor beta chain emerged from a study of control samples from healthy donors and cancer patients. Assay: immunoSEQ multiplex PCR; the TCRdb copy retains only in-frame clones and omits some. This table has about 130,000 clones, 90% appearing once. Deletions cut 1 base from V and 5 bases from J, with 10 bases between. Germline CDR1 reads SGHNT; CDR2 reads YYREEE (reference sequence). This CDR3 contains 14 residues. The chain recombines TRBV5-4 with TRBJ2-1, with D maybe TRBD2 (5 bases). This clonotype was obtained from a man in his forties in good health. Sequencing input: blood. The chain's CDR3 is CASSLPRVDNEQFF. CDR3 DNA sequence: TGTGCCAGCAGCTTGCCGCGGGTCGACAATGAGCAGTTCTTC. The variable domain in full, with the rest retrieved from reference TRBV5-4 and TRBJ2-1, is ETGVTQSPTHLIKTRGQQVTLRCSSQSGHNTVSWYQQALGQGPQFIFQYYREEENGRGNFPPRFSGLQFPNYSSELNVNALELDDSALYLCASSLPRVDNEQFFGPGTRLTVL.